This TCR beta chain was sequenced for a study of blood T cell repertoires in COVID-19. Study-wide background: Sample material is recorded as cDNA or gDNA derived from T cells, B-cell-depleted T cells, or PBMCs.

Produced via immunoSEQ multiplex PCR; TCRdb's table is partial and in-frame only. Here the sample spans roughly 190,000 clones, about four fifths being singletons. CDR1 and CDR2 (germline): SGHTA, FQGNSA. The CDR3 has 16 amino acids. The J segment lost 8 bases and the V segment lost 1 base, leaving 10 bases of the junction unmatched. This sequence originates from a man aged 55 to 70 with acute or convalescent COVID-19. The chain has TRBV7-2 and TRBJ2-1; 8 bases match TRBD2. Material for sequencing was peripheral blood. CDR3 sequence reads: CASSLGGTRSLHEQFF. CDR3 nucleotide sequence: TGTGCCAGCAGCTTAGGCGGGACTAGGAGTCTCCATGAGCAGTTCTTC.